This is a list of T cell receptor beta chains from one sample in a study of T cell changes during pregnancy in multiple sclerosis. Repertoires were generated with immunoSEQ multiplex PCR, while TCRdb's copy carries only in-frame clones and drops some. The sample holds roughly 48,000 clones; over 75% are singletons and the top ten take 1% to 1.5%. The material was CD4+ T cells from peripheral blood mononuclear cells, obtained in the second trimester of pregnancy. These TCRs come from a female donor with multiple sclerosis, enrolled in a pregnancy study. CDR3s include the opening cysteine and the closing phenylalanine or tryptophan. A D gene is named only where the DNA matches it firmly. Size values are once, few and many counts, or a class for expanded clones, and some rows have none.

size | J | D | V | CDR3 | DNA
- | TRBJ2-7 | TRBD1 | TRBV30 | CAWSDYRQGYLTYEQYF | TGTGCCTGGAGCGATTATAGACAGGGGTATCTCACCTACGAGCAGTACTTC
- | TRBJ2-7 | TRBD1 | TRBV25-1 | CASSGNRGPYEQYF | TGTGCCAGCAGTGGTAACAGGGGGCCCTACGAGCAGTACTTC
- | TRBJ2-7 | - | TRBV20-1 | CSASGGDEQYF | TGCAGTGCTAGTGGCGGAGACGAGCAGTACTTC
- | TRBJ2-7 | - | TRBV25-1 | CASRPVDRNEQYF | TGTGCCAGCAGACCGGTCGACAGAAACGAGCAGTACTTC
- | TRBJ2-1 | TRBD1 | TRBV10-1 | CASSPRDRVWHEQFF | TGCGCCAGCTCACCCCGGGACAGGGTATGGCATGAGCAGTTCTTC
- | TRBJ2-5 | - | TRBV29-1 | CSVVTPQETQYF | TGCAGCGTTGTGACACCTCAAGAGACCCAGTACTTC
- | TRBJ2-1 | - | TRBV9 | CASSVSGELYNEQFF | TGTGCCAGCAGCGTATCGGGGGAGCTCTACAATGAGCAGTTCTTC
- | TRBJ1-5 | - | TRBV5-6 | CASSLSGRGAANQPQHF | TGTGCCAGCAGCTTGTCGGGGAGGGGCGCCGCCAATCAGCCCCAGCATTTT
once | TRBJ2-7 | TRBD2 | TRBV11-3 | CASSLGGAGDEQYF | TGTGCCAGCAGCTTAGGGGGAGCGGGGGACGAGCAGTACTTC
- | TRBJ2-3 | - | TRBV27 | CASSWYGSVADTQYF | TGTGCCAGCAGTTGGTACGGGAGCGTTGCAGATACGCAGTATTTT
- | TRBJ2-5 | - | TRBV7-9 | CASSLAGDQETQYF | TGTGCCAGCAGCTTAGCGGGAGATCAAGAGACCCAGTACTTC
- | TRBJ1-5 | - | TRBV28 | CASSLYSGNSNQPQHF | TGTGCCAGCAGTTTATATTCCGGGAATAGCAATCAGCCCCAGCATTTT
- | TRBJ1-5 | - | TRBV6-6 | CASSYTQYSNQPQHF | TGTGCCAGCAGTTACACCCAGTATAGCAATCAGCCCCAGCATTTT
once | TRBJ1-1 | TRBD1 | TRBV7-2 | CASSAGQANTEAFF | TGTGCCAGCAGCGCCGGACAGGCGAACACTGAAGCTTTCTTT
- | TRBJ1-1 | - | TRBV5-1 | CASSLGTDLGAFF | TGCGCCAGCAGCTTAGGAACCGACTTGGGAGCTTTCTTT
- | TRBJ2-3 | TRBD2 | TRBV9 | CASSVGEGWADTQYF | TGTGCCAGCAGCGTAGGGGAGGGTTGGGCAGATACGCAGTATTTT
- | TRBJ2-3 | - | TRBV10-3 | CAISESSGSTDTQYF | TGTGCCATCAGTGAGTCGAGCGGTAGCACAGATACGCAGTATTTT
- | TRBJ1-5 | TRBD1 | TRBV27 | CASRFLTGGDQPQHF | TGTGCCAGCAGGTTCCTTACAGGGGGCGATCAGCCCCAGCATTTT
- | TRBJ1-1 | - | TRBV6-6 | CASRTRGTSEAFF | TGTGCCAGCAGAACCCGTGGCACCTCTGAAGCTTTCTTT
- | TRBJ1-2 | - | TRBV19 | CASSIDRGTSYGYTF | TGTGCCAGTAGTATAGATCGAGGAACTTCCTATGGCTACACCTTC